Following are 25 T cell receptor beta chains from one sample sequenced in a study of blood T cell repertoires in COVID-19. Clones were read by immunoSEQ multiplex PCR, and TCRdb kept only the in-frame ones, dropping some. Of around 360,000 clones detected, approximately 84% appear once; the ten largest clones hold under 3%. Material for sequencing was PBMCs or T cells enriched from blood (not recorded which). All receptors derive from a woman in her thirties who had recovered from COVID-19.

The genes are TRBV19 and TRBJ1-1; D gene ambiguous. Germline V gives CDR1 LNHDA, CDR2 SQIVND (reference sequence). This CDR3 has 14 residues. Trimming took 7 bases from V and 7 from J, leaving 19 bases between them. The CDR3 reads CASTLAGLRIEAFF. In nucleotides, the CDR3 is TGTGCCAGTACCCTAGCGGGTCTCCGGATTGAAGCTTTCTTT.

J is TRBJ2-5 and V is TRBV28; no definite D call. Germline CDR1 and CDR2: MDHEN and SYDVKM. V shed 2 bases and J shed 4 bases, with 11 bases lying between them. The CDR3 sequence is 14 residues long. The DNA of the CDR3 is TGTGCCAGCAGTTTACCCCCTTTTTCAGAGACCCAGTACTTC. It yields the protein CASSLPPFSETQYF.

V and J are TRBV6-5 and TRBJ1-2; D gene uncertain. Trimming took off 8 bases at V and 3 bases at J, with 13 bases between the two ends. Germline V gene lookup returns CDR1 MNHEY and CDR2 SVGAGI. CDR3 size: 13 residues. The chain's CDR3 is CASRPMGDYGYTF. In DNA, the CDR3 is TGTGCCAGCCGCCCGATGGGCGACTATGGCTACACCTTC.

J is TRBJ2-7 and V is TRBV28; TRBD1 matches 7 bases. The germline V gene encodes CDR1 MDHEN and CDR2 SYDVKM. V lost 2 bases and J lost 2; bases outside the gene matches: 6. The CDR3 has 15 amino acids. The CDR3 protein is CASSLPGGTAYEQYF. CDR3 bases: TGTGCCAGCAGTTTACCAGGGGGAACGGCCTACGAGCAGTACTTC.

The chain recombines TRBV28 with TRBJ2-7, with a tentative D call TRBD2 (5 bases). With 3 bases removed from V and 3 bases from J, the gap between germline ends came to 12 bases. Germline CDR1 is MDHEN and CDR2 is SYDVKM. The CDR3 is made up of 14 amino acids. The DNA of the CDR3 is TGTGCCAGCAGTTTTAGCGTCTTGGACTACGAGCAGTACTTC. Protein product: CASSFSVLDYEQYF.

The V call is TRBV19, the J call TRBJ2-1; 7 bases agree with TRBD2. The V and J ends lost 2 bases and 8 bases, in that order; junction bases with no gene match: 9. Germline V gene lookup returns CDR1 LNHDA and CDR2 SQIVND (reference sequence). This CDR3 comprises 15 residues. The DNA of the CDR3 is TGTGCCAGTAGTATACTGGGCGGGAGAGGCGATGAGCAGTTCTTC. It translates to CASSILGGRGDEQFF.

The chain has TRBV18 and TRBJ2-1; D may be TRBD2 (7 bases). CDR1 and CDR2 from the germline V gene are KGHSH and LQKENI. The CDR3 extends over 14 amino acids. V was shortened by 6 bases and J by 10 bases, with 19 bases between the two germline ends. Here the CDR3 reads CASSPSTGGGEQFF. The CDR3 region has the DNA TGTGCCAGCTCTCCCTCGACGGGGGGCGGGGAGCAGTTCTTC.

This rearrangement joins TRBV7-9 to TRBJ1-3; D gene ambiguous. The CDR3 runs 16 residues. The germline V gene encodes CDR1 SEHNR and CDR2 FQNEAQ (reference sequence). Trimming removed 2 bases from V and 2 bases from J, with 13 bases in between. The CDR3 sequence: CASSLILREPGNTIYF. CDR3 sequence (DNA): TGTGCCAGCAGCTTAATTCTACGGGAGCCTGGAAACACCATATATTTT.

The chain joins TRBV19 to TRBJ2-7; possible D gene TRBD2, 5 bases. The V gene lost 4 bases and the J gene lost 2 bases, with 12 bases spanning the gap. CDR1 and CDR2 (germline): LNHDA, SQIVND (reference sequence). The CDR3 is made up of 14 amino acids. CDR3 coding DNA: TGTGCCAGTAGTACGGCCACCGGGACCTACGAGCAGTACTTC. The encoded protein is CASSTATGTYEQYF.

The genes are TRBV27 and TRBJ2-7; tentative D call: TRBD1 (9 bases). The CDR3 spans 16 residues. V lost 8 bases and J lost 2, with 22 bases in between. Per the germline V gene, CDR1 is MNHEY and CDR2 is SMNVEV (reference sequence). CDR3 amino acids: CASSRGGQGLTYEQYF. CDR3 nucleotides: TGTGCCAGCTCCCGGGGGGGACAGGGATTAACCTACGAGCAGTACTTC.

A remark on this clone: Other DNA sequences in this sample translate to the same CDR3. This sequence joins TRBV6-6 and TRBJ1-3; 7 bases match TRBD1. This CDR3 has 15 residues. V lost 5 bases to trimming and J lost 1 base; unmatched junction nucleotides: 5. In germline, CDR1 is MNHNY, CDR2 SVGAGI (reference sequence). CDR3 amino acids: CASSRQGLSGNTIYF. The CDR3 DNA reads TGTGCCAGCAGTCGACAGGGTTTGTCTGGAAACACCATATATTTT.

This chain connects TRBV6-5 to TRBJ2-1, with 7 bases fitting TRBD2. V was pared by 2 bases and J by 1 base, with 2 bases of the junction left unmatched. This CDR3 is 15 amino acids long. CDR1 MNHEY and CDR2 SVGAGI come from the germline V gene. The CDR3 DNA follows: TGTGCCAGCAGTTACGGGGGAGGGTCCTACAATGAGCAGTTCTTC. Protein product: CASSYGGGSYNEQFF.

The V gene is TRBV7-2, the J gene TRBJ2-3; D perhaps matches TRBD1 (5 bases). With 7 bases removed from V and 0 bases from J, the gap between germline ends came to 17 bases. The germline V gene has CDR1 SGHTA and CDR2 FQGNSA. The CDR3 length is 16 residues. CDR3 bases: TGTGCCAGCATCCCACAAGTGGGGCTAAGCACAGATACGCAGTATTTT. It translates to CASIPQVGLSTDTQYF.

This chain links TRBV5-1 with TRBJ1-6; 9 bases map to TRBD1. Trimming removed 0 bases from V and 6 bases from J; junction bases left unmatched: 1. The CDR3 totals 15 residues. Germline assignment: CDR1 SGHRS and CDR2 YFSETQ. This chain's CDR3 is CASSLGTGVNSPLHF. The CDR3 bases are TGCGCCAGCAGCTTGGGGACAGGGGTTAATTCACCCCTCCACTTT.

CDR3 sequence: CASSPDRQNYEQYF. The DNA of the CDR3 is TGTGCCAGCTCACCAGACAGGCAAAACTACGAGCAGTACTTC. This chain joins TRBV18 and TRBJ2-7; possible D gene TRBD1, 6 bases. V lost 2 bases, J lost 3 bases, and 11 bases lay in between. Per the germline V gene, CDR1 is KGHSH and CDR2 is LQKENI. The CDR3 consists of 14 residues. The full variable domain, its missing parts supplied by reference TRBV18 and TRBJ2-7, is NAGVMQNPRHLVRRRGQEARLRCSPMKGHSHVYWYRQLPEEGLKFMVYLQKENIIDESGMPKERFSAEFPKEGPSILRIQQVVRGDSAAYFCASSPDRQNYEQYFGPGTRLTVT.

The chain links TRBV28 to TRBJ2-4; perhaps TRBD2 as D (6 bases). V lost 8 bases to trimming and J lost 2 bases, with 16 bases between them. Germline V gives CDR1 MDHEN, CDR2 SYDVKM. The CDR3 contains 15 residues. CDR3 sequence (DNA): TGTGCCAGCGATAGGGTGGGGGGAACCAAAAACATTCAGTACTTC. Amino acid sequence: CASDRVGGTKNIQYF.

This clone showed up just once. The chain employs TRBV18 and TRBJ2-7; 8 bases are shared with TRBD1. Germline V lookup: CDR1 KGHSH, CDR2 LQKENI. Unmatched junction bases numbered 4, after V lost 1 base and J lost 5 bases. The CDR3 covers 14 residues. The CDR3 coding sequence is TGTGCCAGCTCACCACGGCAGGGGGCCCACGAGCAGTACTTC. It is translated as CASSPRQGAHEQYF.

The chain employs TRBV11-2 and TRBJ1-5; possibly TRBD1 for D (6 bases). Germline V gives CDR1 SGHAT, CDR2 FQNNGV. There are 14 residues in the CDR3. V was shortened by 1 base and J by 7 bases, with 11 bases between the two germline ends. CDR3 residues: CASSLAGEGQPQHF. Here the CDR3 DNA reads TGTGCCAGCAGCTTAGCAGGGGAGGGGCAGCCCCAGCATTTT.

The chain carries TRBV2 and TRBJ2-7; possibly TRBD1 for D (7 bases). The CDR3 totals 12 residues. V was shortened by 7 bases and J by 4 bases, with 11 bases between the two germline ends. Per germline, CDR1 SNHLY and CDR2 FYNNEI. The CDR3 loop reads CASTAGGYEQYF. The CDR3 nucleotides read TGTGCCAGCACGGCAGGGGGGTACGAGCAGTACTTC.

This chain's CDR3 is CAWSGGGGDPREQFF. CDR3 DNA sequence: TGTGCCTGGAGTGGGGGAGGGGGGGATCCGAGAGAGCAGTTCTTC. The gene calls are TRBV30 and TRBJ2-1; D may be TRBD2 (7 bases). CDR3 length: 15 amino acids. V was clipped by 1 base and J by 10 bases, with 20 bases between them. The germline V gene encodes CDR1 GTSNPN and CDR2 SVGIG (reference sequence).

The chain has TRBV19 and TRBJ1-4, with D tentatively TRBD1 (5 bases). Germline V CDR1 and CDR2: LNHDA, SQIVND (reference sequence). V lost 5 bases and J lost 4, with 11 bases in between. The CDR3 has 14 residues. CDR3 sequence (DNA): TGTGCCAGTAGTTTGACAGCTAATAATGAAAAACTGTTTTTT. Translated, it gives CASSLTANNEKLFF.

The gene calls are TRBV12-3 or TRBV12-4 and TRBJ1-4, with D unclear. This CDR3 region has 12 residues. Trimming took 5 bases from V and 4 from J, leaving 5 bases between them. The CDR3 loop reads CASSVYNEKLFF. As DNA, the CDR3 is TGTGCCAGCAGTGTCTATAATGAAAAACTGTTTTTT.

V and J are TRBV5-4 and TRBJ1-2; the D gene is possibly TRBD1 (5 bases). Germline assignment: CDR1 SGHNT and CDR2 YYREEE (reference sequence). V lost 4 bases and J lost 3, with 19 bases in between. CDR3 length equals 16 residues. The CDR3 spells CASSPSSGLTYYGYTF. CDR3 bases: TGTGCCAGCAGCCCCTCCTCAGGGCTTACCTACTATGGCTACACCTTC.

V is TRBV13 and J is TRBJ1-2, with 9 bases lining up with TRBD1. The V and J ends lost 3 bases and 9 bases, in that order; junction bases with no gene match: 5. Germline CDR1 reads PRHDT; CDR2 reads FYEKMQ (reference sequence). The length of the CDR3 is 13 residues. CDR3 residues: CASSLGQGGSYTF. The CDR3 bases are TGTGCCAGCAGCTTGGGACAGGGCGGGAGCTACACCTTC.

This clone appeared once. The V and J genes are TRBV7-9 and TRBJ2-5, with 9 bases lining up with TRBD1. This CDR3 has 13 residues. J gave up 5 bases and V 5 bases, and 3 bases lay outside the gene matches. Per germline, CDR1 SEHNR and CDR2 FQNEAQ (reference sequence). CDR3 nucleotide sequence: TGTGCCAGCAGCGAAGGGACAGGGGAGACCCAGTACTTC. It is translated as CASSEGTGETQYF.